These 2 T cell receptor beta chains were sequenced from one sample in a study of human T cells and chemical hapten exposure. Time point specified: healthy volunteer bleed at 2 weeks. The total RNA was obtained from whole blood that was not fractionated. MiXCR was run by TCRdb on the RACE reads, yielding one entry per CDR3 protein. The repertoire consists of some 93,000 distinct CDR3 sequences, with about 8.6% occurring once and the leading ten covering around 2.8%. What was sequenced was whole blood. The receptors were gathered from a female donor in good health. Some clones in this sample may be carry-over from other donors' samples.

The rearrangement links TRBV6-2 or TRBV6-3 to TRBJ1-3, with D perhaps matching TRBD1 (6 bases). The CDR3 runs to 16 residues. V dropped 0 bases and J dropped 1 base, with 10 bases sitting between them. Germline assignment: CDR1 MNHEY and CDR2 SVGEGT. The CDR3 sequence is CASSYSFGTSGNTIYF. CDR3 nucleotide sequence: TGTGCCAGCAGTTACTCGTTTGGGACATCTGGAAACACCATATATTTT.

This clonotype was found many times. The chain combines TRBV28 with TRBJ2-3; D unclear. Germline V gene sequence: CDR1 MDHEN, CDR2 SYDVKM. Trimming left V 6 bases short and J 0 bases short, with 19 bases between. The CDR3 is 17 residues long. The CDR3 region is CASRRGVPAVSTDTQYF. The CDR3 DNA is TGTGCCAGCAGACGTGGGGTCCCTGCGGTGAGCACAGATACGCAGTATTTT.